One and the same sample provided the 5 T cell receptor beta chains below, sequenced in a study of cytomegalovirus exposure and HLA in healthy donors. PCR used 60 Vbeta primers and 13 Jbeta primers. The table came from immunoSEQ multiplex PCR; TCRdb's copy has only in-frame clones and leaves some out. The sample lists some 63,000 clones; 80% were seen once. Specimen: PBMCs. These receptors all come from a middle-aged woman in good health and CMV-seronegative.

This clone was seen a few times. The V and J genes are TRBV6-1 and TRBJ1-2; D is perhaps TRBD1 (6 bases). The CDR3 is made up of 15 amino acids. Germline V gene sequence: CDR1 MNHNS, CDR2 SASEGT. V was clipped by 1 base and J by 4 bases, with 13 bases between them. The CDR3 sequence: CASSEDPDSSYGYTF. CDR3 DNA: TGTGCCAGCAGTGAAGATCCGGACAGCTCCTATGGCTACACCTTC.

The chain links TRBV5-1 to TRBJ2-7, with D possibly being TRBD2 (6 bases). There are 16 residues in the CDR3. Trimming removed 4 bases at V and 3 bases at J, with 20 bases between. Germline CDR1 SGHRS, CDR2 YFSETQ. CDR3 sequence reads: CASSPYGTSQRYEQYF. The DNA of the CDR3 is TGCGCCAGCAGCCCCTACGGGACTTCTCAGCGCTACGAGCAGTACTTC.

The genes are TRBV7-2 and TRBJ2-6; unclear D gene. The ends were cut back, 5 bases at V and 0 bases at J, with 5 bases in the middle. The CDR3 consists of 14 residues. Germline CDR1 and CDR2: SGHTA and FQGNSA. The CDR3 spells CASSRASGANVLTF. In DNA, the CDR3 is TGTGCCAGCAGCCGAGCCTCTGGGGCCAACGTCCTGACTTTC. The full variable domain, with the rest looked up from reference TRBV7-2 and TRBJ2-6, is GAGVSQSPSNKVTEKGKDVELRCDPISGHTALYWYRQSLGQGLEFLIYFQGNSAPDKSGLPSDRFSAERTGGSVSTLTIQRTQQEDSAVYLCASSRASGANVLTFGAGSRLTVL.

The rearrangement joins TRBV2 to TRBJ2-4; TRBD1 aligns across 9 bases. Germline CDR1 is SNHLY and CDR2 is FYNNEI. V shed 8 bases and J 7 bases; nucleotides not matched to a gene: 3. CDR3 size: 12 residues. CDR3 loop: CASDRGANIQYF. The CDR3 DNA reads TGTGCCAGCGACAGGGGGGCGAACATTCAGTACTTC.

The chain employs TRBV6-1 and TRBJ2-5, with TRBD1 identical over 7 bases. CDR1 and CDR2 from the germline V gene are MNHNS and SASEGT. The CDR3 loop spans 13 amino acids. V was pared by 5 bases and J by 3 bases, with 3 bases of the junction left unmatched. The DNA of the CDR3 is TGTGCCAGCAGTTTTGGACAGGAAGAGACCCAGTACTTC. This sequence encodes CASSFGQEETQYF.